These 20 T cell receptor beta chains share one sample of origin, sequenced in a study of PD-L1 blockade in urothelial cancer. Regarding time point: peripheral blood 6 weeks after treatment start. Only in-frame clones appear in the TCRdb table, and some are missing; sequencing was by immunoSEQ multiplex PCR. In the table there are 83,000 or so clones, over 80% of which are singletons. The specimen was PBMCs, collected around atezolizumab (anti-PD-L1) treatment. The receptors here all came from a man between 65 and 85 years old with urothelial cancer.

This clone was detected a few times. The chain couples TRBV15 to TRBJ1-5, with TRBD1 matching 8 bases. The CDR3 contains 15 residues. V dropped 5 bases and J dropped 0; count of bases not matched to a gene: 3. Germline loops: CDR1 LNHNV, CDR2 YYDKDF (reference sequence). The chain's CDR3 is CATSGQGFSNQPQHF. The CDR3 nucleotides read TGTGCCACCAGCGGACAGGGCTTTAGCAATCAGCCCCAGCATTTT.

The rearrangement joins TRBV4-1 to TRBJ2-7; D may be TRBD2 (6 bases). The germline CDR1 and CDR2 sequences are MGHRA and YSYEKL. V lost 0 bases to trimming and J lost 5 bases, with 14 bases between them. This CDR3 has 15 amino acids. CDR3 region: CASSQEMTRGDEQYF. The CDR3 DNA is TGCGCCAGCAGCCAAGAAATGACCCGCGGGGACGAGCAGTACTTC.

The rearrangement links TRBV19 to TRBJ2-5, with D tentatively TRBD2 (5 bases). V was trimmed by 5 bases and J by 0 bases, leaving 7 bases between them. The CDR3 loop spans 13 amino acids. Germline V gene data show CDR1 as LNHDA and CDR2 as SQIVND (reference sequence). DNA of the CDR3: TGTGCCAGTAGTCTAGCTAACCAAGAGACCCAGTACTTC. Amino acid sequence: CASSLANQETQYF.

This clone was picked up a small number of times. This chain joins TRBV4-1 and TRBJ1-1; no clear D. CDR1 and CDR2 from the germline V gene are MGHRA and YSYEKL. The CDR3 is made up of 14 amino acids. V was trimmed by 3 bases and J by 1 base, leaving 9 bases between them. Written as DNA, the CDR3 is TGCGCCAGCAGCCAGGTTACGGGGAACACTGAAGCTTTCTTT. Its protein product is CASSQVTGNTEAFF.

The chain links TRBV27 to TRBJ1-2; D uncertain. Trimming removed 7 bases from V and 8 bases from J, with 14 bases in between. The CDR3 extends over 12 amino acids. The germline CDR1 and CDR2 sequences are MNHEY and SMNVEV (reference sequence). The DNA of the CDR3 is TGTGCCAGCACTGGAGGAGGACGGGGCTACACCTTC. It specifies CASTGGGRGYTF.

CDR3 sequence: CAIRGTSAPGELFF. CDR3 DNA sequence: TGTGCCATCAGGGGGACTTCGGCTCCCGGGGAGCTGTTTTTT. This chain links TRBV10-3 with TRBJ2-2; weak D call: TRBD2 (6 bases). The CDR3 is made up of 14 amino acids. Trimming removed 6 bases from V and 6 bases from J, with 14 bases in between. Germline lookup yields CDR1 ENHRY and CDR2 SYGVKD.

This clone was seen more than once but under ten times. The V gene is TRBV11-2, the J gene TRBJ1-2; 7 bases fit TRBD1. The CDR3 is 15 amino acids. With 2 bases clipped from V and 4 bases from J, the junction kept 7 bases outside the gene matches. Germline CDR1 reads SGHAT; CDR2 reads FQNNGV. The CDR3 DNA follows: TGTGCCAGCAGCTTATTGAGGGGGCGCGGCTATGGCTACACCTTC. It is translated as CASSLLRGRGYGYTF. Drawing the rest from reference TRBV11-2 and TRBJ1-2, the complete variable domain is EAGVAQSPRYKIIEKRQSVAFWCNPISGHATLYWYQQILGQGPKLLIQFQNNGVVDDSQLPKDRFSAERLKGVDSTLKIQPAKLEDSAVYLCASSLLRGRGYGYTFGSGTRLTVV.

The CDR3 sequence is CASSPPPGLDTYNEQFF. Here the CDR3 DNA reads TGCGCCAGCAGCCCGCCTCCGGGACTAGACACCTACAATGAGCAGTTCTTC. The chain employs TRBV4-1 and TRBJ2-1; 8 nucleotides align to TRBD2. The trim removed 4 bases at V and 2 bases at J, leaving 10 bases unmatched. The CDR3 spans 17 residues. From germline, CDR1 is MGHRA and CDR2 YSYEKL.

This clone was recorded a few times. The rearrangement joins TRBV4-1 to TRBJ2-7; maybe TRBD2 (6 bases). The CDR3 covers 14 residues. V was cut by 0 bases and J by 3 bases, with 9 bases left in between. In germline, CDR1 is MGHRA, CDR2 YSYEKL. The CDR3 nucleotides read TGCGCCAGCAGCCAAGACGGAGGGGACTACGAGCAGTACTTC. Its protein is CASSQDGGDYEQYF.

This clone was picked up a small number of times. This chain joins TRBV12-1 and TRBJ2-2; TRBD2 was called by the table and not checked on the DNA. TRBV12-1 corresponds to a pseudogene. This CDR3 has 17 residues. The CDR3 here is CASSFHLSIVFAGELFF. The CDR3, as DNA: TGTGCCAGCAGCTTTCACTTATCTATAGTCTTTGCCGGGGAGCTGTTTTTT.

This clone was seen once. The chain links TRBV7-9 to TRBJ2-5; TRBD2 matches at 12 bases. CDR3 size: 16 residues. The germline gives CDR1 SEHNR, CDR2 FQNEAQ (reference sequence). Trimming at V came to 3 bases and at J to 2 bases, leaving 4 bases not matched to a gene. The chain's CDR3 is CASSFGLAGTQETQYF. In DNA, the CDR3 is TGTGCCAGCAGCTTCGGACTAGCGGGAACACAAGAGACCCAGTACTTC.

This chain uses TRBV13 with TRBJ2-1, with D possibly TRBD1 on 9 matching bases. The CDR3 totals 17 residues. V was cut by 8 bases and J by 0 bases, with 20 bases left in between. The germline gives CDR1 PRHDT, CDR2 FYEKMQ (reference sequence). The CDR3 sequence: CASSRDRAGGSYNEQFF. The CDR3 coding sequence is TGTGCCAGCTCAAGGGACAGGGCGGGGGGCTCCTACAATGAGCAGTTCTTC. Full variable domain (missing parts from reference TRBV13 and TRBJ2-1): AAGVIQSPRHLIKEKRETATLKCYPIPRHDTVYWYQQGPGQDPQFLISFYEKMQSDKGSIPDRFSAQQFSDYHSELNMSSLELGDSALYFCASSRDRAGGSYNEQFFGPGTRLTVL.

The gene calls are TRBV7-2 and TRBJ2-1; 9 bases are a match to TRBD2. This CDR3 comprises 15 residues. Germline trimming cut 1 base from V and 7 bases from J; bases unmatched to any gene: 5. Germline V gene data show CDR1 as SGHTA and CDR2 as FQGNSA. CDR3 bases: TGTGCCAGCAGCTTAGGAGGTAGCGGGAGAAATGAGCAGTTCTTC. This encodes CASSLGGSGRNEQFF.

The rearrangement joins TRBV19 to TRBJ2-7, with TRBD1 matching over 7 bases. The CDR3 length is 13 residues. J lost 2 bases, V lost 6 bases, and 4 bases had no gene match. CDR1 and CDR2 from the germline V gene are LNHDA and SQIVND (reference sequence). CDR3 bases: TGTGCCAGTAGCAATACAGGGGCCTACGAGCAGTACTTC. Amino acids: CASSNTGAYEQYF. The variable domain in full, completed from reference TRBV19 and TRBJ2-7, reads DGGITQSPKYLFRKEGQNVTLSCEQNLNHDAMYWYRQDPGQGLRLIYYSQIVNDFQKGDIAEGYSVSREKKESFPLTVTSAQKNPTAFYLCASSNTGAYEQYFGPGTRLTVT.

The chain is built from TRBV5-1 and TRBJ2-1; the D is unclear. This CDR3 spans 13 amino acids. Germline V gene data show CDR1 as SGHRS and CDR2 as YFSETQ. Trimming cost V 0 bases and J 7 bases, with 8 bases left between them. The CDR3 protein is CASSLDTENEQFF. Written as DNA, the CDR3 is TGCGCCAGCAGCTTGGATACCGAGAATGAGCAGTTCTTC.

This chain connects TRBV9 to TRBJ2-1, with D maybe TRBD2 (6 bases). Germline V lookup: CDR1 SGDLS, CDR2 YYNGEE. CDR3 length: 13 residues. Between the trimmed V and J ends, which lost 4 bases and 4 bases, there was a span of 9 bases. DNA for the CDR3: TGTGCCAGCAGCACCCGGGGGTACAATGAGCAGTTCTTC. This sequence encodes CASSTRGYNEQFF.

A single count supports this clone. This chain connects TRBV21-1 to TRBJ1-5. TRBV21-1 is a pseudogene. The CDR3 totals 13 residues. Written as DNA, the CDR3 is TGTGCCAGCAGCAAATGCTGCCCCGGGCCCCAGCATTTT. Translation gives CASSKCCPGPQHF.

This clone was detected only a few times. This CDR3 is CASSLGGNEQFF. The DNA of the CDR3 is TGCGCCAGCAGCTTGGGCGGCAATGAGCAGTTCTTC. V usage is TRBV5-1 and J usage is TRBJ2-1, with D hard to call. V lost 0 bases, J lost 6 bases, and 4 bases lay in between. Germline CDR1 SGHRS, CDR2 YFSETQ. This CDR3 spans 12 amino acids.

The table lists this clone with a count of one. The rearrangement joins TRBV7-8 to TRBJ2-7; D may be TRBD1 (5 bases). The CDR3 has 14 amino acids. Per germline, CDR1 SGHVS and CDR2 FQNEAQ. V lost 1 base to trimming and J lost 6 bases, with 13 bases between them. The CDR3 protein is CASSLGVRVSEQYF. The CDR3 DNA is TGTGCCAGCAGCTTAGGGGTCAGGGTTTCCGAGCAGTACTTC.

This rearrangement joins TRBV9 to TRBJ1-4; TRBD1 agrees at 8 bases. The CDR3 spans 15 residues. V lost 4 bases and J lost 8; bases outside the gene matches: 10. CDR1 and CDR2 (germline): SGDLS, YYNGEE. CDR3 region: CASSPQGARDEKLFF. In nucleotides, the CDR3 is TGTGCCAGCAGCCCCCAGGGGGCGCGAGACGAAAAACTGTTTTTT.